This T cell receptor (beta chain) was identified in a study of T cell responses to AZD1222 COVID-19 vaccine (dated by TCRdb to the early 2020s). In terms of the full investigation: A total of over 230 trial participants underwent TCR sequencing, of whom about 210 had received two doses of AZD1222 and some 26 had received two doses of the MenACWY control vaccine. Trial participants were enrolled into age subgroups of 18-55, 56-69 and 70-plus years, which contained roughly 150, 30 and 60 TCR-sequenced participants, respectively. Points the paper makes about the study in general: The whole spike protein was spanned by vaccine-associated CD4 TCRs, and dominant responses were seen in regions 160-218 and 743-854. Participants were mostly white British and included more females than males, and it was suggested by the authors that clonal diversity may have been underestimated. A significant rise in spike-specific TCR breadth and depth was observed after two AZD1222 doses relative to day 0 and relative to MenACWY recipients. Conclusions about previously exposed vaccinees are limited because only six or seven AZD1222 recipients were SARS-CoV-2 seropositive at baseline. Because no day 14 peak-response samples were available, repertoires were characterized only after the peak T cell response. In the small 56-69-year group, the increase in depth fell short of significance, most likely because of low power. Reportedly, close to half of the unique spike-specific TCRs recognized epitopes lying outside the regions that are mutated in the B.1.351 and B.1.1.7 variants.

Reading the germline V gene gives CDR1 SGHNT and CDR2 YENEEA. Reading from cysteine to phenylalanine, the CDR3 counts 12 amino acids. The DNA shown is the 36-base CDR3, in frame from base 1. V was cut back by 1 base and J by 4 bases, leaving a gap of 4 bases between them. To note about this clone: Its target antigen remains unknown. One base away there is no much larger clone; base qualities are not given.

The sample's time point label is to be understood as: baseline before first vaccination. The treatment or condition label corresponds to: meningococcal conjugate vaccine given as trial control. Samples from vaccinated people were obtained from the UK trials COV001 and COV002, which included a single-blind randomized controlled phase 2/3 trial of AZD1222 (ChAdOx1 nCoV-19) in healthy adults. For TCRbeta chain sequencing, PBMC samples were collected from trial participants at day 0 and at day 28 after the second dose. The CDR3 regions of human TCRbeta chains were analyzed by immunosequencing. From the authors' description of their analysis: TCRs in the repertoires were compared against a reference library of SARS-CoV-2-specific TCRs that had been generated with the MIRA antigen-specificity platform. Breadth meant the fraction of unique TCRs that were SARS-CoV-2-associated, whereas depth meant the fraction of total T cells that were SARS-CoV-2-associated. Using the MIRA data, each spike-specific TCR was assigned both to the spike region to which the TCR was reactive and to a CD4 or CD8 class. Log10-transformed breadth and depth values were compared by one-way ANOVA with Sidak's multiple comparisons tests. TCRdb mirrors the immuneACCESS table, restricted to in-frame sequences. Some clones are absent from its copies; in checked studies, under half trace to an unresolved V gene, and the reason for the others is unknown. The D gene and trimming were derived from the DNA, and the V and J assignments and clone size from that table. The table for this sample lists 50,000 to 70,000 clones; around 85% of them were counted only once. Roughly 19% of the sample is taken by the ten largest.

The chain employs TRBV11-3 and TRBJ2-5, with an unclear D gene assignment. This clonotype was obtained from an adult in good health. The material sequenced was peripheral blood, taken on day 0 of MenACWY control vaccination. The DNA reads TGTGCCAGCAGCTTAGTAGGAGAGACCCAGTACTTC. The encoded protein is CASSLVGETQYF.